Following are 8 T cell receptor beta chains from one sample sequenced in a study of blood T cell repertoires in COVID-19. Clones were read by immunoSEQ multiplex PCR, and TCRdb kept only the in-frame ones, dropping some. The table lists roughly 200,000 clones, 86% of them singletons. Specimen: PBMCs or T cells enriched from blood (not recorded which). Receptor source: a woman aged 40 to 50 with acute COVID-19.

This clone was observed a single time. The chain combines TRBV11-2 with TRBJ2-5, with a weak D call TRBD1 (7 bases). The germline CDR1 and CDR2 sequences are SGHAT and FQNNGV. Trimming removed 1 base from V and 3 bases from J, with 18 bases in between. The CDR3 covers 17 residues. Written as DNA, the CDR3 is TGTGCCAGCAGCTTAGGAAGAGGGGGGCAGGGGGAAGAGACCCAGTACTTC. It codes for CASSLGRGGQGEETQYF. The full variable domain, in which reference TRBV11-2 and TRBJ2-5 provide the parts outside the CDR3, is EAGVAQSPRYKIIEKRQSVAFWCNPISGHATLYWYQQILGQGPKLLIQFQNNGVVDDSQLPKDRFSAERLKGVDSTLKIQPAKLEDSAVYLCASSLGRGGQGEETQYFGPGTRLLVL.

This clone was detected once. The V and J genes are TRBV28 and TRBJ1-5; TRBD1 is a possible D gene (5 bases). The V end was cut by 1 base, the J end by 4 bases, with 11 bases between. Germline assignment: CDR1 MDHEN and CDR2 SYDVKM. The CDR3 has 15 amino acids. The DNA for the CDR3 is TGTGCCAGCAGTTTATCCGGGGGAGGGAATCAGCCCCAGCATTTT. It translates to CASSLSGGGNQPQHF.

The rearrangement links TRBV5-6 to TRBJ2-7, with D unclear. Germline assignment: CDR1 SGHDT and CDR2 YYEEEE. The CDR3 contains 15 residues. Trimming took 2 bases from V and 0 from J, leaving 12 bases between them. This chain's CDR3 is CASSFGAFSSYEQYF. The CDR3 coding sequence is TGTGCCAGCAGCTTTGGTGCGTTTAGCTCCTACGAGCAGTACTTC.

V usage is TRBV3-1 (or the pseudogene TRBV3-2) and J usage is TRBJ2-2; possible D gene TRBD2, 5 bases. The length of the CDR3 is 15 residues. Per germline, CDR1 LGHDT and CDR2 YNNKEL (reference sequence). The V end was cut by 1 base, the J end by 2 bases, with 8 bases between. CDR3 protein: CASSQGGSNTGELFF. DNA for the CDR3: TGTGCCAGCAGCCAAGGTGGGAGTAACACCGGGGAGCTGTTTTTT.

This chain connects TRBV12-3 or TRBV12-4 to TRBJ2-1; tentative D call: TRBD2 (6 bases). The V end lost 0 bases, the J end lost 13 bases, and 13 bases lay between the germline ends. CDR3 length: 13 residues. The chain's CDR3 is CASSLAGLAFQFF. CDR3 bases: TGTGCCAGCAGTTTAGCAGGGCTAGCGTTCCAGTTCTTC.

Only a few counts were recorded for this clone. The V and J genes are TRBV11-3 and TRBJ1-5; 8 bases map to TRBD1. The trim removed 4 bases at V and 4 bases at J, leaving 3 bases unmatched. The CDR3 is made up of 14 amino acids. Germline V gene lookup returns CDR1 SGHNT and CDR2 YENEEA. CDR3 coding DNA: TGTGCCAGCAGCTCAGGGACAGGTAATCAGCCCCAGCATTTT. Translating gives CASSSGTGNQPQHF.

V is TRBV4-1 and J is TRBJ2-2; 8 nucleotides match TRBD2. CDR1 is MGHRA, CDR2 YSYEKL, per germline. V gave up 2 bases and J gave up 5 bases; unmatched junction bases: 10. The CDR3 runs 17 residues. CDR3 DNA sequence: TGCGCCAGCAGCCAAAAGGCAGCGGGAGTGGGGACCGGGGAGCTGTTTTTT. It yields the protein CASSQKAAGVGTGELFF.

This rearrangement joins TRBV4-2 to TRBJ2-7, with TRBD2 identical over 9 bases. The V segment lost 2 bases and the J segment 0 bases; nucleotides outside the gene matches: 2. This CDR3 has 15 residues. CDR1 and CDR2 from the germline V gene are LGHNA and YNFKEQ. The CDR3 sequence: CASSQLSGGSYEQYF. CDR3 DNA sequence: TGTGCCAGCAGCCAACTTAGCGGGGGCTCCTACGAGCAGTACTTC.